Listed below are T cell receptor beta chains from one sample, sequenced in a study of T cells in Graves' hyperthyroidism and ophthalmopathy. TCRdb independently ran MiXCR on the multiplex PCR reads; one entry per CDR3 protein. In the table there are over 400,000 distinct CDR3 sequences, about 14% of which are singletons. Sequencing was performed on blood. The receptor source for this set is a young man with Graves' ophthalmopathy. Each CDR3 is given with its conserved first and last residue. A D gene is named only where the DNA matches it firmly. Where a row states a size, it is once, few, many or the class of an expanded clone; other rows omit it.

TRBV3-1,NA,TRBJ1-6,TRBD1,CASTQGTGYSPLHF,TGTGCCAGCACCCAAGGGACAGGGTATTCACCCCTCCACTTT
TRBV5-1,many,TRBJ1-5,NA,CASKPAGDNQPQHF,TGCGCCAGCAAACCCGCGGGAGATAATCAGCCCCAGCATTTT
TRBV5-1,many,TRBJ2-5,TRBD2,CASSLEAGGRQETQYF,TGCGCCAGCAGCTTGGAAGCGGGAGGCCGACAAGAGACCCAGTACTTC
TRBV28,many,TRBJ2-7,NA,CASSFNAGGDSYEQYF,TGTGCCAGCAGTTTTAACGCAGGGGGGGATTCCTACGAGCAGTACTTC
TRBV24-1,many,TRBJ1-1,NA,CATQTDPNTEAFF,TGTGCCACCCAGACAGACCCGAACACTGAAGCTTTCTTT
TRBV5-1,few,TRBJ2-3,NA,CASSPDSSRTDTQYF,TGCGCCAGCAGCCCGGACAGTTCCCGCACAGATACGCAGTATTTT
TRBV24-1,many,TRBJ2-3,NA,CASRDISTDTQYF,TGTGCCAGCCGGGACATCAGCACAGATACGCAGTATTTT
TRBV6-1,once,TRBJ2-7,TRBD2,CASSVSPREGYEQYF,TGTGCCAGCTCAGTGTCCCCACGGGAGGGCTACGAGCAGTACTTC
TRBV5-4,few,TRBJ2-5,NA,CASSLYLGSQETQYF,TGTGCCAGCAGCTTGTATCTAGGGTCCCAAGAGACCCAGTACTTC
TRBV27,many,TRBJ2-7,NA,CASSFGPPPYEQYF,TGTGCCAGCAGTTTCGGACCCCCCCCCTACGAGCAGTACTTC
TRBV14,NA,TRBJ1-2,NA,CASGQDGRDPNYGYTF,TGTGCCAGCGGCCAAGATGGGCGCGATCCTAACTATGGCTACACCTTC
TRBV5-5,many,TRBJ1-5,NA,CASSLVPYSNQPQHF,TGTGCCAGCAGCTTGGTACCTTATAGCAATCAGCCCCAGCATTTT
TRBV15,few,TRBJ1-6,NA,CATSRGWGDFNSPLHF,TGTGCCACCAGCAGAGGATGGGGGGACTTTAATTCACCCCTCCACTTT
TRBV27,NA,TRBJ2-2,TRBD1,CASASGTGGHGELFF,TGTGCCAGCGCATCCGGGACAGGGGGCCACGGGGAGCTGTTTTTT
TRBV27,many,TRBJ1-2,NA,CASSIRSGYGYTF,TGTGCCAGCAGTATTAGAAGCGGCTATGGCTACACCTTC
TRBV3-1,many,TRBJ1-6,NA,CASSQDFSASRGGSPLHF,TGTGCCAGCAGCCAAGATTTTTCGGCATCCCGGGGTGGTTCACCCCTCCACTTT
TRBV12-3/TRBV12-4,NA,TRBJ2-1,TRBD2,CASNLELAGLDEQFF,TGTGCCAGCAATTTGGAGTTAGCGGGACTGGATGAGCAGTTCTTC